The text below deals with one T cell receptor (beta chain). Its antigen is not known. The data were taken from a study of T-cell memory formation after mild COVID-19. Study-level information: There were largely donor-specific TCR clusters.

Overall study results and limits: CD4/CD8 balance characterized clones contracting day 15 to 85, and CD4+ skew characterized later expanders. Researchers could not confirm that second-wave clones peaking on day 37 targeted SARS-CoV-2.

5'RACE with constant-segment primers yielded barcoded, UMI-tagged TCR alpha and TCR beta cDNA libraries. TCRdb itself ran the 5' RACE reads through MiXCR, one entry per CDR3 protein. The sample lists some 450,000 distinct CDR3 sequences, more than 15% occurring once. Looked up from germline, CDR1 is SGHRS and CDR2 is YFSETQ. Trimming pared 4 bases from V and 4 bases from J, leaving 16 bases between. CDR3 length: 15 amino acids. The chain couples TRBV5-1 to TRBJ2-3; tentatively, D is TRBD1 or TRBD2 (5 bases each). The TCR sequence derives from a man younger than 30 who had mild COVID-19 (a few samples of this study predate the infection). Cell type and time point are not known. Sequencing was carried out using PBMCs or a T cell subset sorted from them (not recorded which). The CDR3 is CASSRTPQEADTQYF. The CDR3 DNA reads TGCGCCAGCAGCCGGACGCCACAGGAGGCAGATACGCAGTATTTT.